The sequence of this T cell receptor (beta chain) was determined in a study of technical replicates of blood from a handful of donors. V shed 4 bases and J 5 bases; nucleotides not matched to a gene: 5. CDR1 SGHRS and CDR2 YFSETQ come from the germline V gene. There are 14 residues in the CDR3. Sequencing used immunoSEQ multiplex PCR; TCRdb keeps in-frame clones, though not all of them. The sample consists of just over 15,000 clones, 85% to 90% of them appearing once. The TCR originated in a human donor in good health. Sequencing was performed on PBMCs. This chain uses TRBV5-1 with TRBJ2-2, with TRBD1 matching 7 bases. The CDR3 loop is CASSNQGETGELFF. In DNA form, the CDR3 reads TGCGCCAGCAGCAACCAGGGGGAAACCGGGGAGCTGTTTTTT.